The T cell receptor beta chain described here comes from a study of identical twins. General observations from the study: Cord blood's abundant beta clonotypes had fewer insertions, unlike memory repertoires.

TCRdb analysed the 5' RACE reads with MiXCR anew, one entry per CDR3 protein. The top ten hold 6% to 8.5% of the sample, which has over 250,000 distinct CDR3 sequences, 7.5% to 9.5% seen once. This clonotype was picked up many times. The antigen is undetermined. Trimming left V 3 bases short and J 8 bases short, with 11 bases between. The CDR3 is 12 amino acids. Germline values: CDR1 SGDLS, CDR2 YYNGEE. The sample was also reused in another study, on yellow fever vaccine responses in identical twins.

Sequenced: CD8+ T cells sorted from blood. The chain couples TRBV9 to TRBJ1-1; tentatively, D is TRBD1 (5 bases). This TCR derives from a woman under 30 in good health. CDR3 DNA: TGTGCCAGCAGCGCTCCCCGGGGGGAAGCTTTCTTT. This codes for CASSAPRGEAFF.